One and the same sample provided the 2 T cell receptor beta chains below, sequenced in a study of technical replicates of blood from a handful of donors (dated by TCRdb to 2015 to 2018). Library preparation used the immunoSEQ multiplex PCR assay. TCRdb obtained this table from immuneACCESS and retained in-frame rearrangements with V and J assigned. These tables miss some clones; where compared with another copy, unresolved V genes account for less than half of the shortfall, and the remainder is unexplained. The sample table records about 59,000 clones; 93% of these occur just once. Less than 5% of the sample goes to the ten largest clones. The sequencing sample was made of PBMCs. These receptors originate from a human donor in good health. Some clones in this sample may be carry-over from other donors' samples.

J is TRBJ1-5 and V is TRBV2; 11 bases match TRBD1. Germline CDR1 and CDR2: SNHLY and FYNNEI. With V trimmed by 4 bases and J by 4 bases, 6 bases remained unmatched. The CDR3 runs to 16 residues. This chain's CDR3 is CASSGEGTGGNQPQHF. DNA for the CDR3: TGTGCCAGCAGTGGAGAAGGGACAGGGGGAAATCAGCCCCAGCATTTT.

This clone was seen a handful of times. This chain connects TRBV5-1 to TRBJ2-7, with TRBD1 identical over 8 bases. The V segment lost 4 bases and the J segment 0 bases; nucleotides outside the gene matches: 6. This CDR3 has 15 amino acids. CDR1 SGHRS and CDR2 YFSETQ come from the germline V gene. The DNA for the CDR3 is TGCGCCAGCAGCCACCGGGACAGGCTCTCCTACGAGCAGTACTTC. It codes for CASSHRDRLSYEQYF.